A selection of T cell receptor beta chains follows, all from one sample in a study of T cell repertoires in cytomegalovirus infection. TCRdb passed the reads through MiXCR, listing each CDR3 protein once. The sample records some 71,000 distinct CDR3 sequences, roughly 28% being singletons. Antigens of these TCRs are unknown. This specimen consisted of CD8+ T cells from cultured PBMCs, obtained from culture after CMV antigen stimulation. The receptors were sampled from a human donor in good health (CMV status not recorded). Some clones in this sample may be carry-over from other donors' samples. CDR3s leave out the opening cysteine and the closing phenylalanine or tryptophan. The order of the fields is V gene, J gene, CDR3 length, CDR3 protein.

V: TRBV7-9; J: TRBJ2-7; length: 9; CDR3: ASSFTGEQY
V: TRBV20-1; J: TRBJ1-1; length: 14; CDR3: SAESRPRRMNTEAF
V: TRBV6-1; J: TRBJ2-7; length: 13; CDR3: ASSAGLAATYEQY
V: TRBV7-6; J: TRBJ2-1; length: 13; CDR3: ASSTWTGAWDEQF
V: TRBV7-2; J: TRBJ2-3; length: 13; CDR3: ASSPLVTLTDTQY
V: TRBV6-1; J: TRBJ1-5; length: 10; CDR3: ASTDRSQPQH
V: TRBV27; J: TRBJ1-1; length: 11; CDR3: ASSLGGATEAF
V: TRBV27; J: TRBJ1-6; length: 11; CDR3: ASAPGGGSPLH
V: TRBV5-6; J: TRBJ2-2; length: 10; CDR3: ASRRWVGELF
V: TRBV13; J: TRBJ1-1; length: 13; CDR3: ASSLRQGMNTEAF
V: TRBV13; J: TRBJ2-1; length: 15; CDR3: ASSLAHTGLVRDEQF
V: TRBV7-9; J: TRBJ2-7; length: 13; CDR3: ASSLSGQEFYEQY
V: TRBV27; J: TRBJ1-2; length: 11; CDR3: ASSLARDYGYT
V: TRBV7-2; J: TRBJ1-2; length: 16; CDR3: ASSLGRAGGNYNYGYT
V: TRBV12-3/TRBV12-4; J: TRBJ2-1; length: 16; CDR3: ASGGKLAGGPSYNEQF
V: TRBV19; J: TRBJ2-7; length: 12; CDR3: ASSASGSSYEQY
V: TRBV24-1; J: TRBJ1-5; length: 8; CDR3: APIQWPQH
V: TRBV11-2; J: TRBJ2-7; length: 12; CDR3: ASSFGGPSYEQY
V: TRBV12-3/TRBV12-4; J: TRBJ1-5; length: 13; CDR3: ASSEGGYSNQPQH
V: TRBV18; J: TRBJ2-3; length: 13; CDR3: ASSPASGARVTQY
V: TRBV11-2; J: TRBJ1-2; length: 13; CDR3: ASSFSDRVNYGYT
V: TRBV27; J: TRBJ1-5; length: 11; CDR3: ASSLSWEQPQH
V: TRBV5-8; J: TRBJ2-3; length: 14; CDR3: ASSFARDRSTDTQY
V: TRBV29-1; J: TRBJ1-2; length: 11; CDR3: SSTPGQGLGYT
V: TRBV3-1; J: TRBJ2-1; length: 14; CDR3: ASSQGALAGGAEQF
V: TRBV11-2; J: TRBJ2-5; length: 11; CDR3: ASSPEVQETQY
V: TRBV6-5; J: TRBJ1-1; length: 15; CDR3: ASSYSGPGDKGTEAF
V: TRBV20-1; J: TRBJ2-1; length: 15; CDR3: SARDFSGRAQGNEQF
V: TRBV5-1; J: TRBJ2-7; length: 13; CDR3: ASSLEAGGFYEQY
V: TRBV7-2; J: TRBJ1-4; length: 14; CDR3: ASTDGTGGVGEKLF
V: TRBV7-9; J: TRBJ2-2; length: 16; CDR3: ASSLSGQGTGNTGELF
V: TRBV6-5; J: TRBJ2-7; length: 14; CDR3: ASSYSASGSSYEQY
V: TRBV15; J: TRBJ1-3; length: 16; CDR3: ATSRDGSEPPAGNTIY
V: TRBV6-8; J: TRBJ2-3; length: 11; CDR3: ASSGGPGDTQY
V: TRBV19; J: TRBJ1-5; length: 12; CDR3: ASSIDGGDQPQH
V: TRBV27; J: TRBJ2-3; length: 11; CDR3: ASSFLATDTQY
V: TRBV4-1; J: TRBJ1-2; length: 12; CDR3: ASSHEGRGYGYT
V: TRBV10-2; J: TRBJ1-1; length: 10; CDR3: ASSESTAEAF
V: TRBV20-1; J: TRBJ2-7; length: 11; CDR3: SARGDLNYEQY
V: TRBV3-1; J: TRBJ2-7; length: 9; CDR3: ASSQLGEQY
V: TRBV27; J: TRBJ1-3; length: 11; CDR3: ASSSHSGNTIY
V: TRBV20-1; J: TRBJ1-5; length: 12; CDR3: SAIGASSNQPQH
V: TRBV20-1; J: TRBJ2-2; length: 12; CDR3: SATGLLDTGELF
V: TRBV30; J: TRBJ1-1; length: 11; CDR3: AWSHSANTEAF
V: TRBV11-1; J: TRBJ2-6; length: 17; CDR3: ASSLASSVSPSGANVLT
V: TRBV6-2/TRBV6-3; J: TRBJ2-5; length: 11; CDR3: ASSYEVQETQY
V: TRBV14; J: TRBJ2-2; length: 10; CDR3: ASSPGTGELF
V: TRBV19; J: TRBJ2-7; length: 13; CDR3: ASSIRTDGLAEQY
V: TRBV4-1; J: TRBJ1-3; length: 12; CDR3: ASSQTESGNTIY
V: TRBV4-3; J: TRBJ1-2; length: 15; CDR3: ASSQDGIGQGGVGYT
V: TRBV7-2; J: TRBJ2-3; length: 15; CDR3: ASSLEGGITGVATQY
V: TRBV9; J: TRBJ2-1; length: 15; CDR3: ASSGGGLAGVGDEQF
V: TRBV2; J: TRBJ2-3; length: 15; CDR3: ASSEELAGASTDTQY
V: TRBV23-1; J: TRBJ1-5; length: 17; CDR3: ASSQSMNGDRDSNQPQH
V: TRBV6-5; J: TRBJ2-3; length: 16; CDR3: ASSYSTVAGRRADTQY